The TCR beta chain described here comes from a study of identical twins. Broader study findings: Beta out-of-frame sequences displayed a weaker excess of sharing between twins.

In this sample, this clonotype turned up a few times. Its target is not known. Using its own MiXCR run on the 5' RACE reads, TCRdb lists one record per CDR3 protein. The sample records 750,000 to 950,000 distinct CDR3 sequences, 9% to 15% being singletons. This CDR3 contains 16 residues. Germline V gene lookup returns CDR1 MGHRA and CDR2 YSYEKL. Trimming took 0 bases from V and 3 from J, leaving 12 bases between them. The same data also contributed to another study, on yellow fever vaccine responses in identical twins.

The sample taken for sequencing was PBMCs. The receptor's source is a woman between 18 and 30 years old in good health. The V and J genes are TRBV4-1 and TRBJ1-5, with a weak D call TRBD1 (6 bases). This CDR3 is CASSQEGGSHNQPQHF. CDR3 DNA sequence: TGCGCCAGCAGCCAAGAAGGGGGATCCCACAATCAGCCCCAGCATTTT.